Below are 23 T cell receptor beta chains sequenced from a single sample in a study of cytomegalovirus exposure and HLA in healthy donors. PCR primers comprised 60 Vbeta and 13 Jbeta primers. Clones were read by immunoSEQ multiplex PCR, and TCRdb kept only the in-frame ones, dropping some. The sample lists about 90,000 clones, approximately 80% seen once, with approximately 2.8% in the top ten. The sequenced sample consisted of PBMCs. Source of these receptors: a man aged 25-45 years in good health and CMV-seronegative.

The rearrangement joins TRBV18 to TRBJ1-6; D unclear. The V gene's germline CDR1 is KGHSH and CDR2 LQKENI. V was pared by 1 base and J by 5 bases, with 3 bases between. The CDR3 is 13 residues long. The CDR3 sequence: CASSPRDNSPLHF. Written as DNA, the CDR3 is TGTGCCAGCTCACCACGAGATAATTCACCCCTCCACTTT.

V and J are TRBV19 and TRBJ1-2, with D perhaps matching TRBD1 (5 bases). The length of the CDR3 is 16 residues. CDR1 is LNHDA, CDR2 SQIVND, per germline (reference sequence). Trimming pared 3 bases from V and 5 bases from J, leaving 19 bases between. CDR3 bases: TGTGCCAGTAGTATTGGGGCCGGCAGGGCATCTTATGGCTACACCTTC. Amino acid sequence: CASSIGAGRASYGYTF.

Only one count was recorded for this clone. This same CDR3 is encoded by further DNA sequences in the sample. This rearrangement joins TRBV30 to TRBJ1-2; 7 nucleotides match TRBD1. With V trimmed by 1 base and J by 7 bases, 3 bases remained unmatched. This CDR3 contains 12 residues. Looked up from germline, CDR1 is GTSNPN and CDR2 is SVGIG (reference sequence). The CDR3 sequence is CAWSEGAGGYTF. CDR3 coding DNA: TGTGCCTGGAGTGAGGGGGCTGGTGGCTACACCTTC.

This clone has just one count. The genes are TRBV30 and TRBJ2-1; D might be TRBD1 (6 bases). The CDR3 is 14 residues long. V shed 3 bases and J shed 8 bases, with 17 bases lying between them. Germline CDR1 reads GTSNPN; CDR2 reads SVGIG (reference sequence). For the CDR3, the DNA is TGTGCCTGGAGCGCTCAACAGGGTATCGATGAGCAGTTCTTC. Translated, it gives CAWSAQQGIDEQFF.

J is TRBJ1-4 and V is TRBV30; D not certain. The CDR3 runs to 13 residues. Germline CDR1 reads GTSNPN; CDR2 reads SVGIG (reference sequence). V gave up 3 bases and J gave up 4 bases, with 9 bases separating them. The CDR3, as DNA: TGTGCCTGGAGCCCCGGGATTAATGAAAAACTGTTTTTT. This gives the protein CAWSPGINEKLFF.

The gene calls are TRBV7-2 and TRBJ2-7; D not resolved. Germline CDR1 and CDR2: SGHTA and FQGNSA. V was trimmed by 0 bases and J by 0 bases, leaving 6 bases between them. The CDR3 is 14 residues long. In DNA, the CDR3 is TGTGCCAGCAGCTTAGCGTACAGCTCCTACGAGCAGTACTTC. This sequence encodes CASSLAYSSYEQYF.

This sequence joins TRBV27 and TRBJ1-5; TRBD1 matches at 7 bases. The CDR3 is made up of 15 amino acids. The V gene's germline CDR1 is MNHEY and CDR2 SMNVEV (reference sequence). Trimming cost V 4 bases and J 1 base; bases outside gene matches: 4. The CDR3 DNA is TGTGCCAGCAGTTCCCGGGACAGAAGCAATCAGCCCCAGCATTTT. Residues: CASSSRDRSNQPQHF.

The rearrangement joins TRBV4-1 to TRBJ2-7, with 7 bases matching TRBD2. The CDR3 sequence is 13 residues long. CDR1 is MGHRA, CDR2 YSYEKL, per germline. With V trimmed by 6 bases and J by 3 bases, 5 bases remained unmatched. CDR3 amino acids: CASSRGGLYEQYF. The CDR3 nucleotides are TGCGCCAGCAGTCGCGGGGGACTCTACGAGCAGTACTTC.

The gene calls are TRBV5-1 and TRBJ1-1; TRBD1 matches 7 bases. CDR1 is SGHRS, CDR2 YFSETQ, per germline. Losses at the gene ends were 2 bases for V and 1 base for J; bases not matched to a gene: 14. The length of the CDR3 is 18 residues. CDR3 nucleotide sequence: TGCGCCAGCAGCTTTTCCCCCTCGGGACAGTACGGGAACACTGAAGCTTTCTTT. Amino acids: CASSFSPSGQYGNTEAFF.

J is TRBJ1-5 and V is TRBV7-2; 10 nucleotides match TRBD1. The CDR3 has 14 residues. J was trimmed by 7 bases and V by 5 bases; bases with no gene match: 5. Germline loops: CDR1 SGHTA, CDR2 FQGNSA. CDR3 bases: TGTGCCAGCAGCGGGGACAGGGGACACCAGCCCCAGCATTTT. Residues: CASSGDRGHQPQHF.

This sequence joins TRBV4-2 and TRBJ2-5, with TRBD1 as a possible D gene (5 bases). Germline CDR1 and CDR2: LGHNA and YNFKEQ. The CDR3 is 15 residues long. The V gene lost 0 bases and the J gene lost 4 bases, with 12 bases spanning the gap. CDR3: CASSQEGQGGETQYF. CDR3 in DNA: TGTGCCAGCAGCCAAGAAGGCCAGGGCGGAGAGACCCAGTACTTC.

The chain links TRBV30 to TRBJ1-5; D possibly corresponds to TRBD1 (5 bases). The CDR3 contains 12 residues. V was pared by 1 base and J by 7 bases, with 8 bases between. CDR1 is GTSNPN and CDR2 is SVGIG in the germline V gene (reference sequence). The CDR3 loop reads CAWSDGGQPQHF. The CDR3 DNA is TGTGCCTGGAGTGACGGGGGACAGCCCCAGCATTTT.

The chain employs TRBV7-6 and TRBJ1-6; 7 bases are shared with TRBD1. J lost 5 bases, V lost 4 bases, and 5 bases had no gene match. The CDR3 consists of 15 residues. Germline V gene lookup returns CDR1 SGHVS and CDR2 FNYEAQ. CDR3 in DNA: TGTGCCAGCAGCTCGACAGGGTCGAATAATTCACCCCTCCACTTT. Its translation: CASSSTGSNNSPLHF.

The V and J genes are TRBV6-4 and TRBJ2-7, with D possibly matching TRBD2 (5 bases). This CDR3 has 11 residues. Trimming took off 10 bases at V and 7 bases at J, with 14 bases between the two ends. CDR1 is MRHNA and CDR2 is SNTAGT in the germline V gene. CDR3 coding DNA: TGTGCCATCAACCCTAGGACTGAGCAGTACTTC. Protein: CAINPRTEQYF.

The chain has TRBV20-1 and TRBJ1-6; D is unresolved. Germline V CDR1 and CDR2: DFQATT, SNEGSKA (reference sequence). This CDR3 contains 11 residues. Trimming took 1 base from V and 11 from J, leaving 6 bases between them. CDR3 nucleotide sequence: TGCAGTGCTAGAGGCCAGGCACCCCTCCACTTT. Its translation is CSARGQAPLHF.

The rearrangement links TRBV28 to TRBJ2-7; TRBD1 agrees at 8 bases. This CDR3 region has 15 residues. V shed 3 bases, J shed 4 bases, and the junction held 8 bases outside the gene matches. The germline V gene has CDR1 MDHEN and CDR2 SYDVKM. The CDR3 coding sequence is TGTGCCAGCAGTTTGGACGGACAGGGACGGTACGAGCAGTACTTC. It yields the protein CASSLDGQGRYEQYF.

The V gene is TRBV25-1, the J gene TRBJ1-1; D is perhaps TRBD1 (5 bases). Trimming took 7 bases from V and 4 from J, leaving 13 bases between them. Germline CDR1 MGHDK, CDR2 SYGVNS. The CDR3 totals 13 residues. DNA for the CDR3: TGTGCCAGCAATCCCCAGGGATCCACTGAAGCTTTCTTT. Translation gives CASNPQGSTEAFF. Looking up the rest from reference TRBV25-1 and TRBJ1-1 gives the full variable domain: EADIYQTPRYLVIGTGKKITLECSQTMGHDKMYWYQQDPGMELHLIHYSYGVNSTEKGDLSSESTVSRIRTEHFPLTLESARPSHTSQYLCASNPQGSTEAFFGQGTRLTVV.

The V call is TRBV6-1, the J call TRBJ2-5; TRBD1 matches 7 bases. The ends lost 7 bases at V and 2 bases at J; junction bases unmatched: 4. The V gene's germline CDR1 is MNHNS and CDR2 SASEGT. The CDR3 spans 13 residues. The DNA for the CDR3 is TGTGCCAGCAACCCGACAGGGCAAGAGACCCAGTACTTC. This codes for CASNPTGQETQYF.

The rearrangement links TRBV29-1 to TRBJ2-5; TRBD1 matches at 8 bases. The V gene's germline CDR1 is SQVTM and CDR2 ANQGSEA. The V and J ends lost 5 bases and 5 bases, in that order; junction bases with no gene match: 19. CDR3 size: 17 residues. The CDR3 spells CSVFPVGQGAWGETQYF. CDR3 sequence (DNA): TGCAGCGTTTTCCCAGTTGGGCAGGGGGCTTGGGGCGAGACCCAGTACTTC.

The chain employs TRBV29-1 and TRBJ1-3, with a tentative D call TRBD1 (5 bases). The CDR3 has 15 residues. Germline V gene lookup returns CDR1 SQVTM and CDR2 ANQGSEA. Trimming took 4 bases from V and 2 from J, leaving 15 bases between them. CDR3 nucleotides: TGCAGCGTTGGGGTCGGGGGGACTACTGGAAACACCATATATTTT. Protein sequence: CSVGVGGTTGNTIYF. Supplemented by reference TRBV29-1 and TRBJ1-3, the full variable domain reads SAVISQKPSRDICQRGTSLTIQCQVDSQVTMMFWYRQQPGQSLTLIATANQGSEATYESGFVIDKFPISRPNLTFSTLTVSNMSPEDSSIYLCSVGVGGTTGNTIYFGEGSWLTVV.

This clone has only one observation. This sequence joins TRBV2 and TRBJ1-2, with 9 bases fitting TRBD1. The CDR3 is made up of 13 amino acids. V lost 4 bases, J lost 8 bases, and 5 bases stayed unmatched. Per the germline V gene, CDR1 is SNHLY and CDR2 is FYNNEI. CDR3 protein: CASSVQGARGYTF. In DNA, the CDR3 is TGTGCCAGCAGTGTACAGGGGGCACGGGGCTACACCTTC. Full variable domain (remainder filled in from reference TRBV2 and TRBJ1-2): EPEVTQTPSHQVTQMGQEVILRCVPISNHLYFYWYRQILGQKVEFLVSFYNNEISEKSEIFDDQFSVERPDGSNFTLKIRSTKLEDSAMYFCASSVQGARGYTFGSGTRLTVV.

The chain combines TRBV9 with TRBJ2-1; 9 nucleotides agree with TRBD2. The CDR3 contains 12 residues. Losses at the gene ends were 4 bases for V and 15 bases for J; bases not matched to a gene: 8. Germline assignment: CDR1 SGDLS and CDR2 YYNGEE. The CDR3 region has the DNA TGTGCCAGCAGCCCCTCGAGCGGGGGGCTGTTCTTC. It yields the protein CASSPSSGGLFF.

This clone has only a few counts. The junction shows a germline mismatch at one end, possibly a read error. V and J are TRBV7-2 and TRBJ2-7, with 11 positions matching TRBD2. The CDR3 is 16 residues long. In germline, CDR1 is SGHTA, CDR2 FQGNSA. CDR3 loop: CASSVAGGYFSYEQYF. CDR3 coding DNA: TGTGCCAGCAGCGTAGCGGGGGGGTACTTCTCCTACGAGCAGTACTTC. The whole variable domain, remainder taken from reference TRBV7-2 and TRBJ2-7, is GAGVSQSPSNKVTEKGKDVELRCDPISGHTALYWYRQSLGQGLEFLIYFQGNSAPDKSGLPSDRFSAERTGGSVSTLTIQRTQQEDSAVYLCASSVAGGYFSYEQYFGPGTRLTVT.